The following is a T cell receptor (beta chain) sequence with its context. No antigen is known for it. CDR1 is LNHDA, CDR2 SQIVND, per germline (reference sequence). Trimming shortened V by 2 bases and J by 10 bases, and 8 bases separated the two germline ends. This CDR3 is built from 11 residues. The sample comes from a study of T cell responses to AZD1222 COVID-19 vaccine. Notes on the study in general: Of the AZD1222 recipients, only 5 to 7 were seropositive at baseline.

Data came from immunoSEQ multiplex PCR; TCRdb stores just in-frame clones and leaves some out. The repertoire holds about 69,000 clones, with less than 90% as singletons. This specimen consisted of peripheral blood, obtained 28 days after the second AZD1222 dose. This clonotype originated in an adult who received the AZD1222 COVID-19 vaccine. The chain combines TRBV19 with TRBJ1-1; possibly TRBD1 for D (6 bases). CDR3 residues: CASSIQGSAFF. Written as DNA, the CDR3 is TGTGCCAGTAGTATACAGGGGTCAGCTTTCTTT.